The entry below describes one T cell receptor beta chain. This entry belongs to a study of cytomegalovirus exposure and HLA in healthy donors. The donors were healthy bone marrow donors. The PCR used 60 Vbeta and 13 Jbeta primers. Sequenced by immunoSEQ multiplex PCR; TCRdb stores in-frame clones only, minus some. The data show about 110,000 clones, over 60% seen once. Sequencing was done on a sample of PBMCs. The source of this sequence is a man younger than 40 in good health and CMV-seropositive.

CDR3 amino acids: CAWSRGGTDTQYF. The CDR3 DNA is TGTGCCTGGTCCCGGGGAGGCACAGATACGCAGTATTTT. This rearrangement joins TRBV30 to TRBJ2-3, with D perhaps TRBD2 (5 bases). Looked up from germline, CDR1 is GTSNPN and CDR2 is SVGIG (reference sequence). Trimming shortened V by 5 bases and J by 1 base, and 10 bases separated the two germline ends. CDR3 length: 13 amino acids.